The clone carrying this T cell receptor (beta chain) has a handful of counts. Its specificity is unknown. The data originate from a study of T-cell memory formation after mild COVID-19. Turning to the study itself: TCR clusters were largely donor specific.

Whole-study results and caveats: Clones that contracted from day 15 to 85 had balanced CD4/CD8; later expanders were CD4+ biased.

UMIs and sample barcodes were carried by the TCR alpha and TCR beta cDNA libraries that 5'RACE produced using constant-segment primers. Via MiXCR, TCRdb re-called the 5' RACE reads, giving one row per CDR3 protein. The sample lists more than 300,000 distinct CDR3 sequences; 20% were seen once. There are 18 residues in the CDR3. The V gene's germline CDR1 is SSHAT and CDR2 FNYEAQ (reference sequence). The trim removed 1 base at V and 1 base at J, leaving 7 bases unmatched. The genes are TRBV7-7 and TRBJ2-2; 9 nucleotides line up with TRBD1. The TCR originated in a man younger than 35 who had mild COVID-19 (a few samples of this study predate the infection). Cell type and time point are not known. The sample was PBMCs or a T cell subset sorted from them (not recorded which). The CDR3 protein is CASSLDDRGIQNTGELFF. The CDR3 DNA reads as TGTGCCAGCAGCTTAGATGACAGGGGGATACAGAACACCGGGGAGCTGTTTTTT.